This TCR beta chain stems from a study of regulatory T cells in long-lasting Graves disease. Findings and caveats of the study: Preferential use of TRBV28, TRBJ1-2 and TRBJ2-5 was seen in persistent disease.

J gave up 3 bases and V 8 bases, and 8 bases lay outside the gene matches. The germline CDR1 and CDR2 sequences are MDHEN and SYDVKM. This CDR3 is 15 amino acids long. With iRepertoire HTBI primers and Arm-PCR of CDR3 regions, TCR beta libraries were built. One entry per CDR3 protein results from TCRdb running MiXCR on the multiplex PCR reads. This sample yields approximately 490,000 distinct CDR3 sequences, of which around 16% are seen a single time; 9% to 15% belongs to the top ten. Time point: newly diagnosed GD, antithyroid drugs for less than 3 months. RNA extracted from PBMCs served as the sequencing template. This clonotype has a count of ten or more. Its antigen is as yet unknown. These data are also associated with another study on T cells in Graves' hyperthyroidism and ophthalmopathy. As reported in that work: Most expanded thyroid clonotypes above 0.001 recurred in blood. Ophthalmopathy was model-predicted a median approximately 6.9 months pre-onset.

The sequence came from a man aged 35 to 55 with Graves disease. The rearrangement uses TRBV28 and TRBJ1-5, with 9 bases fitting TRBD1. Sample: peripheral blood mononuclear cells (PBMCs), taken at new diagnosis, from a patient treated with antithyroid drugs. The CDR3 bases are TGTGCCAGCGCGACAGGGGGTATACTCAATCAGCCCCAGCATTTT. Amino acid sequence: CASATGGILNQPQHF.